This T cell receptor beta chain was found in a study of blood T cell repertoires in COVID-19. The overall study: T cells, B-cell-depleted T cells, or PBMCs supplied cDNA or gDNA.

Trimming left V 7 bases short and J 0 bases short, with 13 bases between. Germline CDR1 is SNHLY and CDR2 is FYNNEI. The CDR3 is 14 amino acids. TCRdb keeps only in-frame clones here, not all; method: immunoSEQ multiplex PCR. Seen here are 150,000 to 200,000 clones, about 89% observed once, and the top ten hold about 3.5%. The material sequenced was peripheral blood. The V gene is TRBV2, the J gene TRBJ2-7, with D possibly TRBD1 on 6 matching bases. The receptor comes from a man aged 65-85 years with acute or convalescent COVID-19. CDR3 nucleotide sequence: TGTGCCAGCATATGGGACACTAGCTCCTACGAGCAGTACTTC. Its protein product is CASIWDTSSYEQYF.